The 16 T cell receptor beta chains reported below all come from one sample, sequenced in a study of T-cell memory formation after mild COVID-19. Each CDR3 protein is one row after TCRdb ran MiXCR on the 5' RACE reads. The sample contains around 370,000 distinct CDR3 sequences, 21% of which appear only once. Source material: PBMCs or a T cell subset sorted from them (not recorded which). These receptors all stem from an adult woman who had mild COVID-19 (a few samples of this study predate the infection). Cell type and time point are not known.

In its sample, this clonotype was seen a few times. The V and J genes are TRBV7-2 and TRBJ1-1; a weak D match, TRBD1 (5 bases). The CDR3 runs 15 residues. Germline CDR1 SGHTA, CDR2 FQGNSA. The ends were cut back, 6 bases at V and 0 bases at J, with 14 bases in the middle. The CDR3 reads CASRIGGQVNTEAFF. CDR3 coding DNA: TGTGCCAGCAGGATAGGTGGACAAGTGAACACTGAAGCTTTCTTT.

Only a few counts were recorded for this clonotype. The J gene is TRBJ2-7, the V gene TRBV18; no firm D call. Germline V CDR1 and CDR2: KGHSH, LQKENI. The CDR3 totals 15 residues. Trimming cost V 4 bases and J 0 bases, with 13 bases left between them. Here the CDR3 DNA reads TGTGCCAGCTCACGGATTACGGGCAACTCCTACGAGCAGTACTTC. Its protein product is CASSRITGNSYEQYF.

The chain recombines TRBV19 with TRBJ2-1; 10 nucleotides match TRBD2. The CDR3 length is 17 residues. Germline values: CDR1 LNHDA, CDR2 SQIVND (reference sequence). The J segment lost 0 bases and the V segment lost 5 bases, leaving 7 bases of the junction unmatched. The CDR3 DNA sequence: TGTGCCAGTAGTGTCAGGACTAGCGGAAGCTCCTACAATGAGCAGTTCTTC. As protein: CASSVRTSGSSYNEQFF. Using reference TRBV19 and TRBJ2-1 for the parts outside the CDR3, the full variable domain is DGGITQSPKYLFRKEGQNVTLSCEQNLNHDAMYWYRQDPGQGLRLIYYSQIVNDFQKGDIAEGYSVSREKKESFPLTVTSAQKNPTAFYLCASSVRTSGSSYNEQFFGPGTRLTVL.

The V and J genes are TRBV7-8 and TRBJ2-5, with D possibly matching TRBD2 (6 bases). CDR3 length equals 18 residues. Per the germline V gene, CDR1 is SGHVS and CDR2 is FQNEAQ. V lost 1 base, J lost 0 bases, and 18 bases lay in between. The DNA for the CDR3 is TGTGCCAGCAGCTTAGGGGGTGGGAGGAGATCCTACCAAGAGACCCAGTACTTC. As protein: CASSLGGGRRSYQETQYF.

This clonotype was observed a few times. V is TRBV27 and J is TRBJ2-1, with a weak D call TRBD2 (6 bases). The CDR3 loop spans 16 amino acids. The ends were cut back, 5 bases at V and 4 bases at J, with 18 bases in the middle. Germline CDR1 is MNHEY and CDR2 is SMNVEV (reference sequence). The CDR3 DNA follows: TGTGCCAGCAGTATGTCTGTGGGGAGGAGGTACAATGAGCAGTTCTTC. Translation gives CASSMSVGRRYNEQFF.

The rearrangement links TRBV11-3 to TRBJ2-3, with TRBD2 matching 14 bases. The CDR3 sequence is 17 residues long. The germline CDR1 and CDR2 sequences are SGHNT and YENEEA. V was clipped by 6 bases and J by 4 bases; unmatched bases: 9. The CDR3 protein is CASSRLAGGPGADTQYF. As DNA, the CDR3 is TGTGCCAGCAGTCGACTAGCGGGAGGGCCCGGGGCAGATACGCAGTATTTT.

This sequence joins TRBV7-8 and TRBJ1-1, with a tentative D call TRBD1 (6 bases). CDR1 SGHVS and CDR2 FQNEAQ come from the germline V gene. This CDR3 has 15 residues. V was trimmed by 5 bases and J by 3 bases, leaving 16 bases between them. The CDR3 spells CASSTQGWSYTEAFF. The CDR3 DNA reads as TGTGCCAGCAGCACACAGGGTTGGTCTTACACTGAAGCTTTCTTT.

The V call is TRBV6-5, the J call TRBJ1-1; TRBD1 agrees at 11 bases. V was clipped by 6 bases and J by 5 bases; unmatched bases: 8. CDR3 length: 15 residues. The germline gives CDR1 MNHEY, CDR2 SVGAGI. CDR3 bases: TGTGCCAGCAGCAGGGACAGGGGGGGAGGAACTGAAGCTTTCTTT. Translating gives CASSRDRGGGTEAFF.

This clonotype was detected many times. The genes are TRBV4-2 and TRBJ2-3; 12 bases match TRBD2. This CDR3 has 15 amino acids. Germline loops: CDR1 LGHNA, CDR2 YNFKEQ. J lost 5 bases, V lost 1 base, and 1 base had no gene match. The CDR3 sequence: CASSQGGLAGDTQYF. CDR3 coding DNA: TGTGCCAGCAGCCAAGGGGGACTAGCGGGAGATACGCAGTATTTT.

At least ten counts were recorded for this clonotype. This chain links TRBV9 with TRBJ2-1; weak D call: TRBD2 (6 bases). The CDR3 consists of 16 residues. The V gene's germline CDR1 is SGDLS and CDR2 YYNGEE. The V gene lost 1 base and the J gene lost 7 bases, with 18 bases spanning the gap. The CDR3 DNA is TGTGCCAGCAGCGTAAGGCTAGCGCCCCTCAGGAATGAGCAGTTCTTC. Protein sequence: CASSVRLAPLRNEQFF.

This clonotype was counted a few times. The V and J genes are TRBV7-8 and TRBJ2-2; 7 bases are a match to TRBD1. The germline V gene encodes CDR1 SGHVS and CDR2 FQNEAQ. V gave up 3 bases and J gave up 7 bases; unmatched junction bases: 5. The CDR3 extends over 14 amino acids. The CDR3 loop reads CASSFGTADGELFF. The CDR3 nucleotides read TGTGCCAGCAGCTTTGGGACAGCGGACGGGGAGCTGTTTTTT.

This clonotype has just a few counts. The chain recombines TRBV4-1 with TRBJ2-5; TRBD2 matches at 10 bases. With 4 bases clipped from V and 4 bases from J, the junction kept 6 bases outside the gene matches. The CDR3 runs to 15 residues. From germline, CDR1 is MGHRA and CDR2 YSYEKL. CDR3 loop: CASSRAGGPIETQYF. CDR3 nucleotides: TGCGCCAGCAGCCGAGCGGGGGGGCCAATAGAGACCCAGTACTTC.

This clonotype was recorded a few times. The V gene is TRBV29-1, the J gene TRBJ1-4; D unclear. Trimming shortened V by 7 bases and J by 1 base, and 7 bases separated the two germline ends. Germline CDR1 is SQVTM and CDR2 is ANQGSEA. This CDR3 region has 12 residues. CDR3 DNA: TGCAGCGCCTACCGAACTAATGAAAAACTGTTTTTT. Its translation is CSAYRTNEKLFF.

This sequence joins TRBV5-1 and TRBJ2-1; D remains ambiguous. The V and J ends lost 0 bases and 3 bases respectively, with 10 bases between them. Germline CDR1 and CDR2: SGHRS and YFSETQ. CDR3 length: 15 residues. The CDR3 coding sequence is TGCGCCAGCAGCTTGGAAGGGCAAAACTACAATGAGCAGTTCTTC. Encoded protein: CASSLEGQNYNEQFF.

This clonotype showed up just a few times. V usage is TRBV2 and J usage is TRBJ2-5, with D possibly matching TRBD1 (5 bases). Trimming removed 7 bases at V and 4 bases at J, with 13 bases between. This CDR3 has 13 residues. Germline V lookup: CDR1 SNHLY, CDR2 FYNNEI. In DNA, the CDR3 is TGTGCCAGCACTGGACACCCGAGAGAGACCCAGTACTTC. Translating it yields CASTGHPRETQYF.

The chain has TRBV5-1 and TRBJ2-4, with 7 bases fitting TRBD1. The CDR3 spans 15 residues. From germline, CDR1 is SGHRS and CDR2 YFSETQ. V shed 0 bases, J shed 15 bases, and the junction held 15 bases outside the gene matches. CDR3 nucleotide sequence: TGCGCCAGCAGCTTGGCTTGGACAGGAAAGGGTTTTCTGTACTTC. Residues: CASSLAWTGKGFLYF.